A selection of T cell receptor beta chains follows, all from one sample in a study of blood T cell repertoires in COVID-19. Measured with immunoSEQ multiplex PCR; TCRdb has only the in-frame clones, and not every one. The sample yields about 74,000 clones, more than 75% seen once. The sequencing sample was made of peripheral blood. The source of these receptors is a human donor in a cohort sampled during active COVID-19. Both conserved end residues are part of each CDR3. The order of the fields is J gene, V gene, CDR3 protein.

TRBJ1-1 TRBV2 CASGGQGASNTEAFF
TRBJ2-5 TRBV12-3/TRBV12-4 CASSSSGRETQYF
TRBJ2-5 TRBV27 CASSLRAQYF
TRBJ2-5 TRBV27 CASSLSGRERETQYF
TRBJ2-7 TRBV5-5 CASSIGQGLDEQYF
TRBJ2-3 TRBV27 CASSLYSGRSPSTDTQYF
TRBJ1-6 TRBV5-1 CASSLDRNSPLHF
TRBJ1-5 TRBV21-1 CASSPPKTDDSNQPQHF
TRBJ2-7 TRBV6-6 CASSYSSLADYEQYF
TRBJ1-5 TRBV7-8 CASSPGGAGQPQHF
TRBJ2-5 TRBV7-9 CASGQAAGETQYF
TRBJ2-2 TRBV28 CASSLRDRVAGELFF
TRBJ2-7 TRBV6-2/TRBV6-3 CASSYEGQGQGFHEQYF
TRBJ1-5 TRBV10-1 CASSESCVRGRRSNQPQHF
TRBJ2-5 TRBV2 CASSTRETQYF
TRBJ1-5 TRBV4-2 CASSQDWQGANQPQHF
TRBJ2-5 TRBV30 CAWRPGLAGGETQYF
TRBJ1-2 TRBV6-1 CASSERRTGEFRGYTF
TRBJ1-4 TRBV15 CATARGQRNEKLFF
TRBJ2-1 TRBV5-1 CASSLGALLAGERSSYNEQFF
TRBJ1-2 TRBV11-2 CASSLGAYGYTF